This note documents a single T cell receptor beta chain sequence. The antigen remains undetermined. The data originate from a study of T cell repertoires in cytomegalovirus infection. On the study more broadly: CMV epitopes in the study were HLA-C-restricted (recently identified) and HLA-B-restricted (well studied). It can be stated that public TCR beta signatures indicated CMV infection as well as a matching HLA type.

From the reads, TCRdb called clonotypes with MiXCR, one entry per CDR3 protein. The table includes approximately 730,000 distinct CDR3 sequences, around 32% detected once. Study results and limitations: The response measured ex vivo was dominated by TCR beta clonotypes (HLA-C-restricted and CMV-specific). Carriage of CMV together with the relevant HLA was identifiable through cumulative public TCR beta family frequency.

The sample consisted of cultured PBMCs, taken from culture after CMV antigen stimulation. This sequence originates from a human donor in good health (CMV status not recorded). Some clones in this sample may be carry-over from other donors' samples.

The chain's CDR3 is CASSKQGHTQYF. DNA for the CDR3: TGTGCCAGCAGCAAACAGGGACATACGCAGTATTTT. V gene TRBV7-9 combines with J gene TRBJ2-3, with a possible D match to TRBD1 (6 bases). The CDR3 loop spans 12 amino acids. CDR1 is SEHNR and CDR2 is FQNEAQ in the germline V gene (reference sequence). V was clipped by 5 bases and J by 7 bases, with 10 bases between them. Based on the CDR3 plus reference TRBV7-9 and TRBJ2-3, the full variable domain is DTGVSQNPRHKITKRGQNVTFRCDPISEHNRLYWYRQTLGQGPEFLTYFQNEAQLEKSRLLSDRFSAERPKGSFSTLEIQRTEQGDSAMYLCASSKQGHTQYFGPGTRLTVL.